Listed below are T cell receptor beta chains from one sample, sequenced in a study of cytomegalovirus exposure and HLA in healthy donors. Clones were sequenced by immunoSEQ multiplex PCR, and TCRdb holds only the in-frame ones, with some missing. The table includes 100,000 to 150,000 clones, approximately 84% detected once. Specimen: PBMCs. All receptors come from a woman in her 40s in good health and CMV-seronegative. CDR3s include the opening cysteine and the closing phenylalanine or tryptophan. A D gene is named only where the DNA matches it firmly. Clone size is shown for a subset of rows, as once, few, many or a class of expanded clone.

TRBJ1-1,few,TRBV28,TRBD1,CASSPDRVNTEAFF,TGTGCCAGCAGCCCGGACAGGGTGAACACTGAAGCTTTTTTT
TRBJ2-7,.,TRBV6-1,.,CASSEVPGIYEQYF,TGTGCCAGCAGTGAGGTCCCGGGTATCTACGAGCAGTACTTC
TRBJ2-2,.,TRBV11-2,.,CASSSERDPTWGELFF,TGTGCCAGCAGCTCGGAGAGAGACCCTACCTGGGGGGAGCTGTTTTTT
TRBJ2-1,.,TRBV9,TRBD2,CASSGSGTNEQFF,TGTGCCAGCAGCGGTAGCGGGACTAATGAGCAGTTCTTC
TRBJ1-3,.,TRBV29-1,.,CSVASQGHTIYF,TGCAGCGTTGCTTCACAGGGCCACACCATATATTTT
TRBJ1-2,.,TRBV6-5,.,CASSPREGSNYGYTF,TGTGCCTCCTCCCCCCGGGAGGGGTCTAACTATGGCTACACCTTC
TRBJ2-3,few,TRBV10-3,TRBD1,CAISEPTGAPRPQLTDTQYF,TGTGCCATCAGTGAGCCCACAGGGGCCCCTCGGCCCCAACTCACAGATACGCAGTATTTT
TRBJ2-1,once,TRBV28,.,CASMGQGFSSEQFF,TGTGCCAGCATGGGGCAGGGTTTTTCGAGTGAGCAGTTCTTC
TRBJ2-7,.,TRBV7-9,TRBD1,CSSSLRGQDSYEQYF,TGTTCCAGCAGCTTGAGGGGACAGGACTCCTACGAGCAGTACTTC
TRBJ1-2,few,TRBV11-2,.,CASSLESSGLPYGYTF,TGTGCCAGCAGCTTAGAAAGCTCAGGCCTTCCTTATGGCTACACCTTC
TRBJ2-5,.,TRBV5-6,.,CASSLGIAGGETQYF,TGTGCCAGCAGCTTGGGGATCGCAGGTGGAGAGACCCAGTACTTC
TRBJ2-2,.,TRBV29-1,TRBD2,CSGSGRENGELFF,TGCAGCGGGTCCGGGAGGGAAAACGGGGAGCTGTTTTTT
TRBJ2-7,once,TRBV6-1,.,CASSEVGSVRAHEQYF,TGTGCCAGCAGTGAAGTCGGGTCAGTGCGGGCCCACGAGCAGTACTTC
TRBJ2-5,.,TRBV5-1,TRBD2,CASSSVAGGHPDF,TGCGCCAGCAGCTCGGTAGCGGGGGGGCACCCAGACTTC
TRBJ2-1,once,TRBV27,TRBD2,CASSLPGGNYNEQFF,TGTGCCAGCAGTTTACCGGGGGGAAACTACAATGAGCAGTTCTTC
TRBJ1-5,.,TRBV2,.,CASSERGIQHF,TGTGCCAGCAGTGAAAGAGGCATCCAGCATTTT
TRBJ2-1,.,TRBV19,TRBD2,CASSVISGRADEQFF,TGTGCCAGTAGTGTAATTAGCGGGAGGGCCGATGAGCAGTTCTTC
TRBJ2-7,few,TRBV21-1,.,CASSKDQVTYEQYF,TGTGCCAGCAGCAAAGATCAGGTTACCTACGAGCAGTACTTC
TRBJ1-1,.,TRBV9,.,CASSVEGVGASTEAFF,TGTGCCAGCAGCGTAGAGGGCGTGGGGGCGAGCACTGAAGCTTTCTTT
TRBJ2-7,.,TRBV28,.,CASSLFGTGEQYF,TGTGCCAGCAGTTTATTTGGGACTGGTGAGCAGTACTTC
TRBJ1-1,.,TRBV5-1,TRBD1,CASTWDGQERAFF,TGCGCCAGCACCTGGGACGGACAGGAGCGGGCTTTCTTT
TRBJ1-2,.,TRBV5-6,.,CANSFREFYGYTF,TGTGCCAACAGCTTTCGGGAATTCTATGGCTACACCTTC
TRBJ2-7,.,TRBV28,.,CASSLSQISYEQYF,TGTGCCAGCAGTTTATCGCAGATCTCCTACGAGCAGTACTTC
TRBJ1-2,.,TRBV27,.,CASSPGGTYYGYTF,TGTGCCAGCAGTCCCGGGGGGACCTACTATGGCTACACCTTC
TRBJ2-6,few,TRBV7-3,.,CASSFFGANVLTF,TGTGCCAGCAGCTTCTTTGGGGCCAACGTCCTGACTTTC
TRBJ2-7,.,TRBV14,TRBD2,CASSQVSGRAEQYF,TGTGCCAGCAGCCAAGTCAGCGGGAGGGCCGAGCAGTACTTC
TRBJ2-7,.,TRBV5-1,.,CASSFQGGQYF,TGCGCCAGCAGCTTCCAAGGAGGGCAGTACTTC
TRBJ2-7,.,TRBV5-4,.,CASSQPSSSYEQYF,TGTGCCAGCAGCCAGCCTAGCTCCTCCTACGAGCAGTACTTC
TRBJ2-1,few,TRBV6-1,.,CASSEGPAPNNEQFF,TGTGCCAGCAGTGAAGGTCCCGCCCCTAACAATGAGCAGTTCTTC
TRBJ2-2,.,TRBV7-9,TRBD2,CASSFPPSGGTGELFF,TGTGCCAGCAGCTTTCCGCCTAGCGGGGGCACCGGGGAGCTGTTTTTT
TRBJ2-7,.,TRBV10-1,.,CASSGGMYDEQYF,TGCGCCAGCAGTGGGGGCATGTACGACGAGCAGTACTTC
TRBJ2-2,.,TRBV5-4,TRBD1,CASSFGQGKHTGELFF,TGTGCCAGCAGCTTTGGACAGGGGAAGCACACCGGGGAGCTGTTTTTT
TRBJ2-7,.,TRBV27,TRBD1,CASSRDRAWEQYF,TGTGCCAGCAGTCGGGACAGGGCCTGGGAGCAGTACTTC
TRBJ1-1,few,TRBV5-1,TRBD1,CASSFTGTENTEAFF,TGCGCCAGCAGCTTTACCGGGACAGAGAACACTGAAGCTTTCTTT
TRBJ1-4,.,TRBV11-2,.,CASSLGTSLVGEKLFF,TGTGCCAGCAGCCTTGGGACATCCCTGGTGGGTGAAAAACTGTTTTTT
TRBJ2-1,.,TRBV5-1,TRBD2,CASSLAAGGDYNEQFF,TGCGCCAGCAGCTTGGCCGCGGGAGGTGACTACAATGAGCAGTTCTTC
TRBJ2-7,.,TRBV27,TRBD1,CASIYSQGARVGNEQYF,TGTGCCAGCATCTATTCTCAGGGGGCTCGAGTGGGGAACGAGCAGTACTTC
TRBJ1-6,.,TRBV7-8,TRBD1,CASSLRQGESPLHF,TGTGCCAGCAGCTTACGGCAGGGGGAATCACCCCTCCACTTT
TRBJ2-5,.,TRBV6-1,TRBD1,CASSGLTGQETQYF,TGTGCCAGCAGTGGTCTGACAGGGCAAGAGACCCAGTACTTC
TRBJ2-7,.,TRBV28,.,CASNTGSYEQYF,TGTGCCAGCAATACAGGGTCTTACGAGCAGTACTTC
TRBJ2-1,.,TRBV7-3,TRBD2,CASSLTGGGRTGSGDGNEQFF,TGTGCCAGCAGCTTAACCGGGGGGGGCAGAACTGGTAGCGGGGATGGCAATGAGCAGTTCTTC
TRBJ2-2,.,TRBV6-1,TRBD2,CASSEKAGGPGTGELFF,TGTGCCAGCAGTGAAAAAGCGGGGGGGCCGGGAACCGGGGAGCTGTTTTTT
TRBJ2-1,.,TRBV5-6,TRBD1,CASSALVVAGQAYNEQFF,TGTGCCAGCAGCGCGCTCGTGGTCGCGGGACAGGCCTACAATGAGCAGTTCTTC
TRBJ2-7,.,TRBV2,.,CASSERPGVDINSYEQYF,TGTGCCAGCAGTGAGCGCCCGGGGGTGGACATAAACTCCTACGAGCAGTACTTC
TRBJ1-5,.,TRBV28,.,CASSLLGSDQPQHF,TGTGCCAGCAGTTTACTAGGGAGCGATCAGCCCCAGCATTTT
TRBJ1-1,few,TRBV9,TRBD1,CASSRTGENTEAFF,TGTGCCAGCAGCCGGACAGGGGAGAACACTGAAGCTTTCTTT
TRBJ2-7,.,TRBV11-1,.,CASSRSYEQYF,TGTGCCAGCAGCCGCTCCTACGAGCAGTACTTC
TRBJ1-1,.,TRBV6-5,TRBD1,CASRTTGTDEAFF,TGTGCCAGCAGAACGACAGGGACCGATGAAGCTTTCTTT
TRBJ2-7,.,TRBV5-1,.,CASSLNWAGQGREQYF,TGCGCCAGCAGCTTGAATTGGGCAGGGCAGGGGCGTGAGCAGTACTTC
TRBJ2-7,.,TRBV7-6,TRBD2,CASSPGGYEQYF,TGTGCCAGCAGCCCGGGAGGGTACGAGCAGTACTTC
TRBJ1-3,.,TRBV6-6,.,CASTFEVAGRNTIYF,TGTGCCAGCACCTTTGAGGTAGCCGGAAGAAACACCATATATTTT
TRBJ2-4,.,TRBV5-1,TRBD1,CASSPLPTGGLAKNIQYF,TGCGCCAGCAGCCCCCTCCCGACAGGGGGCTTAGCCAAAAACATTCAGTACTTC
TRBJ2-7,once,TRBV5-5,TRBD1,CASSQGAVYEQYF,TGTGCCAGCAGTCAGGGGGCGGTATACGAGCAGTACTTC
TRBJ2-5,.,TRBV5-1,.,CASSLGVATETQYF,TGCGCCAGCAGCCTAGGCGTAGCAACGGAGACCCAGTACTTC
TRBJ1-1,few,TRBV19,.,CASSWRVGTEAFF,TGTGCCAGTAGTTGGAGGGTTGGCACTGAAGCTTTCTTT
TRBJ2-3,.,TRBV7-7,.,CASSLGLEADTQYF,TGTGCCAGCAGCTTAGGACTAGAAGCAGATACGCAGTATTTT
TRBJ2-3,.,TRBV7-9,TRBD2,CASSLAGRADTQYF,TGTGCCAGCAGCTTAGCTGGGAGGGCAGATACGCAGTATTTT
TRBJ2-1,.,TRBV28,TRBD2,CASSFAGGPYNEQFF,TGTGCCAGCAGTTTCGCGGGGGGGCCTTACAATGAGCAGTTCTTC
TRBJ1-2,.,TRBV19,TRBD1,CASKGAGYGYTF,TGTGCCAGCAAGGGGGCGGGCTATGGCTACACCTTC
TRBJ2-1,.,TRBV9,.,CASSVTLGLNEQFF,TGTGCCAGCAGCGTGACACTAGGCCTCAATGAGCAGTTCTTC